This T cell receptor (beta chain) was sequenced in a study of immune heterogeneity within non-small cell lung tumors. This CDR3 region has 15 residues. The ends were cut back, 9 bases at V and 7 bases at J, with 24 bases in the middle. Germline CDR1 MNHEY, CDR2 SVGEGT. TCR beta CDR3 regions came from multiplex PCR with 32 forward V and 13 reverse J primers. TCRdb analysed the multiplex PCR reads with MiXCR anew, one entry per CDR3 protein. The table records tens of thousands of distinct CDR3 sequences, around 28% of them present only once. Each sample used 600 ng of genomic DNA from bulk tumor tissue. Several far-apart biopsies were taken per primary tumor during surgery. Enrolled patients presented with newly diagnosed, previously untreated non-small cell lung cancer and underwent curative surgery.

The material sequenced was lung tumor tissue. The chain uses TRBV6-2 or TRBV6-3 and TRBJ1-1; no firm D call. The sequence derives from a man in his forties or fifties with non-small cell lung cancer. The CDR3 nucleotides read TGTGCCAGTATGGAGACCGCGGGCCCTCACAATGAAGCTTTCTTT. This encodes CASMETAGPHNEAFF.